A few counts support the clone carrying this T cell receptor (beta chain). Its target is unknown. This entry belongs to a study of T cells in localized non-small cell lung cancer. Study conclusions and caveats: In adjacent lung, a median about 50 of the top 100 tumor clones were found. In uninvolved adjacent lung, T cell clonality reached its highest value, exceeding tumor.

This CDR3 contains 12 residues. In germline, CDR1 is SNHLY, CDR2 FYNNEI. Trimming took 5 bases from V and 6 from J, leaving 11 bases between them. Sequencing used immunoSEQ multiplex PCR; TCRdb keeps in-frame clones, though not all of them. The sample holds approximately 81,000 clones, more than 70% seen once. This rearrangement joins TRBV2 to TRBJ2-7; unclear D gene. The sequences come from peripheral blood, collected before any cancer treatment. This receptor was taken from a woman aged 40-75 years with stage I squamous cell lung carcinoma. CDR3 DNA sequence: TGTGCCAGCAGTACGGAGTCTAGCGAGCAGTACTTC. Translating it yields CASSTESSEQYF. Together with reference TRBV2 and TRBJ2-7, the CDR3 gives the full variable domain: EPEVTQTPSHQVTQMGQEVILRCVPISNHLYFYWYRQILGQKVEFLVSFYNNEISEKSEIFDDQFSVERPDGSNFTLKIRSTKLEDSAMYFCASSTESSEQYFGPGTRLTVT.